The sequence of this T cell receptor beta chain was determined in a study of blood T cell repertoires in COVID-19. Study-level background: Samples came from the United States, Italy and Spain, spanning acute and convalescent COVID-19.

CDR3 length: 16 amino acids. V lost 2 bases and J lost 2; bases outside the gene matches: 3. In germline, CDR1 is SGHRS, CDR2 YFSETQ. Assay: immunoSEQ multiplex PCR; the TCRdb copy retains only in-frame clones and omits some. This table has roughly 440,000 clones, roughly 88% appearing once. The source material was peripheral blood. The clonotype originates from a woman aged 50 to 60 with COVID-19, enrolled during active disease. V and J are TRBV5-1 and TRBJ2-3; 12 bases are a match to TRBD2. This CDR3 reads CASSLTSGGYTDTQYF. The DNA for the CDR3 is TGCGCCAGCAGCTTAACTAGCGGGGGGTACACAGATACGCAGTATTTT.